These 18 T cell receptor beta chains originate from one sample sequenced in a study of CXCR3-negative and CXCR3-positive naive CD8 T cells. For these TCRs, the target antigens are not known. Study outcomes and limitations: More hydrophobic TRB CDR3s occurred in CXCR3-positive than in CXCR3-negative naive cells.

The TRB cDNA libraries were prepared by 5' RACE with UMI labels. TCRdb reanalyzed the 5' RACE reads and collapses them to one entry per CDR3 protein, without DNA. The table for this sample gives about 70,000 distinct CDR3 sequences. The sample consisted of naive CXCR3+ CD8+ T cells from blood. Subset of the sample: CD45RO-CCR7+CD27+CD95- naive CD8+ T cells expressing CXCR3 (TNR3+). All receptors come from a human donor in good health. Some clones in this sample may be carry-over from other donors' samples.

V usage is TRBV24-1 and J usage is TRBJ2-1; TCRdb selects TRBD1, and the lack of DNA leaves this call unchecked. The CDR3 has 13 residues. The germline gives CDR1 KGHDR, CDR2 SFDVKD. CDR3 region: CATWDSSYNEQFF.

This chain links TRBV29-1 with TRBJ2-4; TCRdb's D gene call, TRBD2, goes unchecked for lack of DNA. Germline V gives CDR1 SQVTM, CDR2 ANQGSEA. This CDR3 region has 15 residues. The CDR3 sequence is CSVEGLDYSQNIQYF.

This chain links TRBV9 with TRBJ2-7; there is no DNA to check the TCRdb D call of TRBD1. The CDR3 contains 14 residues. From germline, CDR1 is SGDLS and CDR2 YYNGEE. The CDR3 sequence is CASSVAGTRDEQYF.

This chain uses TRBV5-6 with TRBJ1-4. Germline V lookup: CDR1 SGHDT, CDR2 YYEEEE. This CDR3 has 15 residues. CDR3 sequence: CASSSTSSTNEKLFF.

The V gene is TRBV4-1, the J gene TRBJ2-1; TCRdb names TRBD2, which stays unverified in the absence of DNA. Germline V gives CDR1 MGHRA, CDR2 YSYEKL. The CDR3 totals 16 residues. The CDR3 reads CASSQGIAGGYNEQFF.

V usage is TRBV7-8 and J usage is TRBJ2-5; TCRdb's assignment of TRBD1 cannot be checked, as there is no DNA. Germline values: CDR1 SGHVS, CDR2 FQNEAQ. The CDR3 runs 16 residues. The CDR3 loop reads CASSLVMRGGRETQYF.

V gene TRBV6-6 combines with J gene TRBJ2-7; absent DNA, TCRdb's TRBD1 call cannot be checked. From germline, CDR1 is MNHNY and CDR2 SVGAGI (reference sequence). The CDR3 is 14 residues long. This CDR3 reads CAATPGTPAVEQYF.

The chain is built from TRBV29-1 and TRBJ2-7; TCRdb names TRBD2, which stays unverified in the absence of DNA. The CDR3 length is 11 residues. Per the germline V gene, CDR1 is SQVTM and CDR2 is ANQGSEA. CDR3 sequence: CSVEGAYEQYF.

The chain employs TRBV28 and TRBJ2-7. The CDR3 loop spans 11 amino acids. In germline, CDR1 is MDHEN, CDR2 SYDVKM. CDR3 in amino acids: CASSLGDEQYF.

CDR3 amino acids: CASSVLEGYGYTF. The chain carries TRBV25-1 and TRBJ1-2. The germline gives CDR1 MGHDK, CDR2 SYGVNS. The CDR3 is 13 residues long.

The chain is built from TRBV7-9 and TRBJ1-1; as DNA is missing, the TRBD1 call by TCRdb cannot be tested. Germline V gives CDR1 SEHNR, CDR2 FQNEAQ (reference sequence). This CDR3 has 12 amino acids. This CDR3 is CATKQGSTEAFF. Supplemented by reference TRBV7-9 and TRBJ1-1, the full variable domain reads DTGVSQNPRHKITKRGQNVTFRCDPISEHNRLYWYRQTLGQGPEFLTYFQNEAQLEKSRLLSDRFSAERPKGSFSTLEIQRTEQGDSAMYLCATKQGSTEAFFGQGTRLTVV.

The chain has TRBV3-1 and TRBJ2-7. Germline-derived CDR1 and CDR2 are LGHDT and YNNKEL (reference sequence). The CDR3 length is 12 residues. CDR3 residues: CASSQMGNEQYF.

This chain links TRBV7-2 with TRBJ1-2. The CDR3 is made up of 13 amino acids. CDR1 and CDR2 from the germline V gene are SGHTA and FQGNSA. CDR3 region: CASSSPGLSGYTF.

CDR3 region: CSVDDRMNTEAFF. The J gene is TRBJ1-1, the V gene TRBV29-1. This CDR3 has 13 amino acids. CDR1 and CDR2 from the germline V gene are SQVTM and ANQGSEA.

This chain joins TRBV12-3 or TRBV12-4 and TRBJ1-1; TCRdb proposes TRBD1, but this gene call is untestable without DNA. The CDR3 runs to 15 residues. CDR3 in amino acids: CASSLAGTGNTEAFF.

The chain couples TRBV12-3 or TRBV12-4 to TRBJ2-2; as DNA is missing, the TRBD2 call by TCRdb cannot be tested. This CDR3 comprises 19 residues. The CDR3 sequence: CASSSPDVTAGGAPGELFF.

The V and J genes are TRBV3-1 and TRBJ1-2; TCRdb reports TRBD1, a call that lacks DNA to check it against. Germline V gene data show CDR1 as LGHDT and CDR2 as YNNKEL (reference sequence). The CDR3 length is 16 residues. This chain's CDR3 is CASSQGQAGGLYGYTF.

The V gene is TRBV5-1, the J gene TRBJ2-3; TCRdb calls TRBD1, which cannot be checked without DNA. This CDR3 has 17 residues. Germline V gene data show CDR1 as SGHRS and CDR2 as YFSETQ. CDR3 in amino acids: CASSMGQPIAPTDTQYF.